This TCR beta chain is drawn from a study of shared clonotypes between healthy human individuals. At the level of the study: Researchers assigned three CD4 naive, three CD4 memory, two CD8 naive and one CD8 memory plate to each donor. Study observations and caveats: With several donors compared, 4.5% to 6.5% of naive CD4 clonotypes were shared. Genetic and exposure-history diversity was limited by the few donors.

CDR1 SGHTA and CDR2 FQGNSA come from the germline V gene. This CDR3 spans 15 amino acids. The germline V and J ends were trimmed by 5 bases and 1 base, with 14 bases remaining between them. Naive CD8 populations comprised CD45RO-negative cells positively selected for CCR7, excluding terminally differentiated effector memory CD45RA+ cells. Nashville, Tennessee was home to all donors, who were Caucasian adults. TCRdb's table, derived via immunoSEQ multiplex PCR, lists solely in-frame clones and lacks some. Among approximately 1.9 million clones listed, around 95% were seen once. Remarks on this clone: Its specificity is not known.

This chain uses TRBV7-2 with TRBJ1-1; weak D call: TRBD1 (6 bases). The source material was naive CD8+ T cells from PBMCs. This clonotype was sampled from a young man in good health. Some clones in this sample may be carry-over from other donors' samples. CDR3: CASSRNREANTEAFF. The CDR3, as DNA: TGTGCCAGCAGCCGAAACAGGGAAGCGAACACTGAAGCTTTCTTT.